This TCR beta chain was captured in a study of blood T cell repertoires in COVID-19. Two consecutive negative NP/OP PCR tests, clearance, or resolved symptoms defined Cohort 3 recovery. The sample holds a few counts of this clone. Here immunoSEQ multiplex PCR was the method, and the copy in TCRdb shows in-frame clones only, minus some. The repertoire includes about 250,000 clones, roughly 80% of them detected once, and 3.4% sits in the top ten. Germline values: CDR1 SGHKS, CDR2 YYEKEE (reference sequence). The CDR3 sequence is 15 residues long. V was clipped by 5 bases and J by 5 bases; unmatched bases: 10.

Specimen: PBMCs or T cells enriched from blood (not recorded which). This sequence was found in a man aged 45-65 years who had recovered from COVID-19. The chain links TRBV5-5 to TRBJ1-5; 7 bases are a match to TRBD1. CDR3 sequence reads: CASRQGTDSYQPQHF. CDR3 DNA sequence: TGTGCCAGCAGGCAAGGGACAGATTCCTATCAGCCCCAGCATTTT.